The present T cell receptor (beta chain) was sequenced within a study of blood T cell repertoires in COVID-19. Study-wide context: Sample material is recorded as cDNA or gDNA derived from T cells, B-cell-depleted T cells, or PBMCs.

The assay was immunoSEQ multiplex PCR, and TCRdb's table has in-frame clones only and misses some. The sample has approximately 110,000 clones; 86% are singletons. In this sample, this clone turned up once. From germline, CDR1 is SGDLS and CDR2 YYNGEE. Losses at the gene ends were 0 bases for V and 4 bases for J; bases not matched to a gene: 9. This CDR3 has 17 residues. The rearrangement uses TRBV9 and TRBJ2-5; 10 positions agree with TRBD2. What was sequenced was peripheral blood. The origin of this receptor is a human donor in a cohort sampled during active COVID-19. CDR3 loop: CASSVGLAGWSTETQYF. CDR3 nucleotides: TGTGCCAGCAGCGTAGGACTAGCGGGTTGGAGTACAGAGACCCAGTACTTC.